Below, 28 T cell receptor beta chains from the same sample are listed, as sequenced in a study of blood T cells in healthy people across ages (dated by TCRdb to 2015 to 2017). The library was built by means of 5' RACE. The instrument given in TCRdb is Illumina HiSeq 2500. A second PCR of 7 to 11 cycles was performed with a sample-barcoded 5' primer and a J-beta primer mix. TCRdb reprocessed the public reads (quality trimming at Q25 with fastp, clone calling with MiXCR) and kept in-frame beta chains. Each CDR3 protein gets just one entry, which takes the most common genes and DNA from the rows behind it. Recorded for this sample are 800,000 to 950,000 distinct CDR3 sequences; about 48% of them occurred a single time. Of the sample, around an eighth is held by the ten largest clones. Input material: blood. These receptors were obtained from a man under 40 in good health.

The chain combines TRBV27 with TRBJ1-2; D remains unclear. V dropped 2 bases and J dropped 8 bases, with 15 bases sitting between them. The CDR3 spans 14 residues. Germline CDR1 is MNHEY and CDR2 is SMNVEV (reference sequence). The CDR3 DNA is TGTGCCAGCAGTTTAACCCGGACTTCGAGGGGCTACACCTTC. Translating gives CASSLTRTSRGYTF.

The CDR3 coding sequence is TGTGCCAGCAGTTTACTTCCCCCCACGGCTAGGTCGCAAGAGACCCAGTACTTC. Translation gives CASSLLPPTARSQETQYF. The chain couples TRBV12-3 or TRBV12-4 to TRBJ2-5; D ambiguous. Between the trimmed V and J ends, which lost 2 bases and 2 bases, there was a span of 21 bases. This CDR3 is built from 18 residues.

J is TRBJ2-7 and V is TRBV6-2 or TRBV6-3; 7 bases are shared with TRBD2. The CDR3 spans 14 residues. Per germline, CDR1 MNHEY and CDR2 SVGEGT. The junction had 12 bases not matched to a gene; V was cut back by 6 bases and J by 7 bases. The CDR3 protein is CASRPGTISHEQYF. DNA for the CDR3: TGTGCCAGCAGGCCAGGGACTATTTCCCATGAGCAGTACTTC.

This chain links TRBV29-1 with TRBJ2-4; TRBD1 matches at 7 bases. The J call is doubtful: the DNA matches TRBJ2-7 better. This CDR3 has 13 amino acids. Germline V gene data show CDR1 as SQVTM and CDR2 as ANQGSEA. CDR3 loop: CSVWDRTTYEQYF. Here the CDR3 DNA reads TGCAGCGTTTGGGACAGAACTACCTACGAGCAGTACTTC.

Notes on this clonotype: At one end the junction does not follow the germline gene, possibly because of a read error. V and J are TRBV5-1 and TRBJ2-5; 10 bases are shared with TRBD1. Matching the DNA end better, TRBJ2-7 makes the J call doubtful. The germline gives CDR1 SGHRS, CDR2 YFSETQ. The CDR3 length is 16 residues. The DNA of the CDR3 is TGCGCCAGCAGTTTGGACCCGGGACAGGGGTCCTCCGAGCAGTACTTC. Its translation is CASSLDPGQGSSEQYF.

The V and J genes are TRBV20-1 and TRBJ2-2; D ambiguous. There are 14 residues in the CDR3. V was cut by 3 bases and J by 6 bases, with 14 bases left in between. CDR1 and CDR2 from the germline V gene are DFQATT and SNEGSKA (reference sequence). CDR3 DNA: TGCAGTGCTAGGGCGAGCCGGTGGGCCGGGGAGCTGTTTTTT. It specifies CSARASRWAGELFF.

The chain uses TRBV4-3 and TRBJ1-2; TRBD1 agrees at 12 bases. V shed 4 bases and J 8 bases; nucleotides not matched to a gene: 14. Germline V gene data show CDR1 as LGHNA and CDR2 as YSLEER. The CDR3 sequence is 17 residues long. The CDR3 reads CASSRDRGQITSEGYTF. In DNA, the CDR3 is TGCGCCAGCAGCCGGGACAGGGGGCAAATCACCTCAGAGGGCTACACCTTC.

Only a few counts were recorded for this clonotype. The chain is built from TRBV16 and TRBJ2-7, with D possibly being TRBD1 (5 bases). The CDR3 runs to 14 residues. The ends were cut back, 3 bases at V and 5 bases at J, with 14 bases in the middle. Germline V gene data show CDR1 as KGHSY and CDR2 as FQNENV. The CDR3 region is CASSHTTAWDEQYF. The CDR3 DNA is TGTGCCAGCAGCCATACGACAGCCTGGGACGAGCAGTACTTC.

The gene calls are TRBV7-2 and TRBJ1-4; 7 positions match TRBD1. Trimming at V came to 5 bases and at J to 0 bases, leaving 6 bases not matched to a gene. The CDR3 extends over 16 amino acids. Germline V lookup: CDR1 SGHTA, CDR2 FQGNSA. CDR3 loop: CASSKFGTATNEKLFF. The CDR3 region has the DNA TGTGCCAGCAGCAAATTCGGGACAGCAACTAATGAAAAACTGTTTTTT. Full variable domain (rest looked up from reference TRBV7-2 and TRBJ1-4): GAGVSQSPSNKVTEKGKDVELRCDPISGHTALYWYRQSLGQGLEFLIYFQGNSAPDKSGLPSDRFSAERTGGSVSTLTIQRTQQEDSAVYLCASSKFGTATNEKLFFGSGTQLSVL.

This chain links TRBV6-1 with TRBJ2-4, with TRBD1 matching 9 bases. The J call may be in error: the DNA end matches TRBJ2-7 better. The CDR3 has 15 amino acids. Germline CDR1 is MNHNS and CDR2 is SASEGT. In DNA, the CDR3 is TGTGCCGGCAATAGGGGACAGGGTGGAAATTACGAGCAGTACTTC. This gives the protein CAGNRGQGGNYEQYF.

This chain links TRBV5-1 with TRBJ1-6, with TRBD1 identical over 7 bases. CDR3 length equals 15 residues. In germline, CDR1 is SGHRS, CDR2 YFSETQ. V trimming: 4 bases; J trimming: 7 bases; junction bases outside the gene matches: 8. CDR3 in DNA: TGCGCCAGCAGCGCCCAGACAGGGACGAATTCACCCCTCCACTTT. This sequence encodes CASSAQTGTNSPLHF.

This rearrangement joins TRBV7-9 to TRBJ2-5; D not resolved. The last part of the DNA fits TRBJ2-7 better; the J call may be wrong. The CDR3 has 15 amino acids. The germline gives CDR1 SEHNR, CDR2 FQNEAQ (reference sequence). The CDR3 coding sequence is TGTGCCAGCAGCCCCCTCGGTGGCAGAAACTACGAGCAGTACTTC. Translated: CASSPLGGRNYEQYF.

The chain uses TRBV4-2 and TRBJ1-5; D not resolved. The CDR3 is 17 amino acids. Deletions cut 0 bases from V and 2 bases from J, with 14 bases between. Per germline, CDR1 LGHNA and CDR2 YNFKEQ. Written as DNA, the CDR3 is TGTGCCAGCAGCCAAGAATTTGTGGGGTCGGGCAATCAGCCCCAGCATTTT. Translated, it gives CASSQEFVGSGNQPQHF.

The chain recombines TRBV20-1 with TRBJ2-1, with 11 bases fitting TRBD2. This CDR3 contains 19 residues. Germline CDR1 is DFQATT and CDR2 is SNEGSKA (reference sequence). Germline trimming cut 0 bases from V and 5 bases from J; bases unmatched to any gene: 15. The CDR3 DNA reads TGCAGTGCTAGAGATTGGGGTAGCGGGGGGGCCGTGAGGGACAATGAGCAGTTCTTC. Translating gives CSARDWGSGGAVRDNEQFF.

The CDR3 nucleotides are TGTGCCAGCAGCAAAACGGGACAGGGGTCCCGGGGAGAGCAGTACTTC. It specifies CASSKTGQGSRGEQYF. The chain joins TRBV21-1 to TRBJ2-4; TRBD1, the table's D call, lacks a check against the DNA. TRBV21-1 is a pseudogene locus. CDR3 length equals 16 residues.

This chain connects TRBV5-1 to TRBJ2-7; D may match TRBD1 or TRBD2 (5 bases each). The DNA end is more similar to TRBJ2-5, so the J call may be wrong. The germline CDR1 and CDR2 sequences are SGHRS and YFSETQ. This CDR3 region has 15 residues. The CDR3 is CASSFNDGGKETQYF. Here the CDR3 DNA reads TGCGCCAGCAGCTTTAATGATGGGGGAAAAGAGACCCAGTACTTC.

The chain uses TRBV7-2 and TRBJ1-1, with D unclear. The germline V and J ends were trimmed by 5 bases and 0 bases, with 10 bases remaining between them. This CDR3 is built from 14 residues. CDR1 and CDR2 from the germline V gene are SGHTA and FQGNSA. In nucleotides, the CDR3 is TGTGCCAGCAGCCCCAGTGACATGAACACTGAAGCTTTCTTT. It encodes CASSPSDMNTEAFF. The whole variable domain, remainder taken from reference TRBV7-2 and TRBJ1-1, is GAGVSQSPSNKVTEKGKDVELRCDPISGHTALYWYRQSLGQGLEFLIYFQGNSAPDKSGLPSDRFSAERTGGSVSTLTIQRTQQEDSAVYLCASSPSDMNTEAFFGQGTRLTVV.

This chain connects TRBV6-5 to TRBJ2-7; a weak D match, TRBD1 (6 bases). CDR3 size: 14 residues. V was shortened by 2 bases and J by 3 bases, with 11 bases between the two germline ends. Germline values: CDR1 MNHEY, CDR2 SVGAGI. The CDR3: CASSYEQGFYEQYF. In DNA, the CDR3 is TGTGCCAGCAGTTACGAACAGGGTTTCTACGAGCAGTACTTC.

The rearrangement links TRBV11-3 to TRBJ1-5; no reliable D call. Looked up from germline, CDR1 is SGHNT and CDR2 is YENEEA. This CDR3 has 15 residues. V dropped 0 bases and J dropped 4 bases, with 10 bases sitting between them. The CDR3 reads CASSLEAGPNQPQHF. Here the CDR3 DNA reads TGTGCCAGCAGCTTAGAGGCCGGACCAAATCAGCCCCAGCATTTT.

This clonotype showed up just a few times. V usage is TRBV29-1 and J usage is TRBJ2-1; tentatively, D is TRBD1 or TRBD2 (5 bases each). Germline CDR1 and CDR2: SQVTM and ANQGSEA. V was shortened by 7 bases and J by 4 bases, with 8 bases between the two germline ends. The CDR3 totals 11 residues. Written as DNA, the CDR3 is TGCAGCGCCGGGGCATACAATGAGCAGTTCTTC. Residues: CSAGAYNEQFF.

The V call is TRBV29-1, the J call TRBJ1-5; D perhaps matches TRBD1 (5 bases). The CDR3 runs to 13 residues. Germline V gene lookup returns CDR1 SQVTM and CDR2 ANQGSEA. Between the trimmed V and J ends, which lost 3 bases and 6 bases, there was a span of 12 bases. As DNA, the CDR3 is TGCAGCGTTGAGTTAGGGGAGGGTCAGCCCCAGCATTTT. It is translated as CSVELGEGQPQHF.

This clonotype was seen only a few times. The chain has TRBV6-5 and TRBJ2-5; the match to TRBD2 covers 7 bases. CDR1 MNHEY and CDR2 SVGAGI come from the germline V gene. This CDR3 contains 18 residues. With 0 bases clipped from V and 5 bases from J, the junction kept 15 bases outside the gene matches. As DNA, the CDR3 is TGTGCCAGCAGTTACTCCGGGGGAGCGGGGCTAGATTTCGAGACCCAGTACTTC. Translated: CASSYSGGAGLDFETQYF.

As for this clonotype: An end of the junction differs from the germline gene, which may be a read error. This chain links TRBV7-9 with TRBJ2-7; D remains unclear. Per germline, CDR1 SEHNR and CDR2 FQNEAQ (reference sequence). The CDR3 is 12 residues long. The CDR3 loop reads CDSSSTSYEQYF. The CDR3 nucleotides are TGTGACAGCAGCTCCACATCCTACGAGCAGTACTTC.

This sequence joins TRBV29-1 and TRBJ1-1; the match to TRBD1 covers 7 bases. Per the germline V gene, CDR1 is SQVTM and CDR2 is ANQGSEA. J gave up 6 bases and V 7 bases, and 5 bases lay outside the gene matches. The CDR3 spans 11 residues. The CDR3 DNA sequence: TGCAGCGCCCAGGGGGGCCCTGAAGCTTTCTTT. Amino acids: CSAQGGPEAFF.

Only a few counts were recorded for this clonotype. The rearrangement links TRBV3-1 to TRBJ2-1; 7 nucleotides line up with TRBD1. The CDR3 is 12 amino acids. Trimming at V came to 4 bases and at J to 9 bases, leaving 3 bases not matched to a gene. The germline V gene encodes CDR1 LGHDT and CDR2 YNNKEL (reference sequence). CDR3 sequence reads: CASSRTGGEQFF. Here the CDR3 DNA reads TGTGCCAGCAGCCGGACAGGAGGTGAGCAGTTCTTC.

This clonotype was seen more than once but under ten times. The chain recombines TRBV3-1 with TRBJ1-1; possibly TRBD1 for D (6 bases). V lost 4 bases and J 7 bases, leaving 13 bases between the germline ends. Germline V gives CDR1 LGHDT, CDR2 YNNKEL (reference sequence). The CDR3 is 13 amino acids. The CDR3, as DNA: TGTGCCAGCAGCCGACAGGCGGCGGGTGAAGCTTTCTTT. Translating it yields CASSRQAAGEAFF. Looking up the rest from reference TRBV3-1 and TRBJ1-1 gives the full variable domain: DTAVSQTPKYLVTQMGNDKSIKCEQNLGHDTMYWYKQDSKKFLKIMFSYNNKELIINETVPNRFSPKSPDKAHLNLHINSLELGDSAVYFCASSRQAAGEAFFGQGTRLTVV.

The V and J genes are TRBV27 and TRBJ1-2; no firm D call. V was pared by 5 bases and J by 4 bases, with 11 bases between. The CDR3 sequence is 13 residues long. The germline V gene encodes CDR1 MNHEY and CDR2 SMNVEV (reference sequence). The CDR3 DNA sequence: TGTGCCAGCAGTATGGACGGACTCTATGGCTACACCTTC. Amino acid sequence: CASSMDGLYGYTF.

The gene calls are TRBV2 and TRBJ2-3, with 10 nucleotides matching TRBD2. The CDR3 extends over 16 amino acids. V dropped 6 bases and J dropped 0; count of bases not matched to a gene: 6. Germline CDR1 SNHLY, CDR2 FYNNEI. CDR3 DNA sequence: TGTGCCAGCAGAGGGACTAGCGTAACTAGCACAGATACGCAGTATTTT. Translated, it gives CASRGTSVTSTDTQYF.